A selection of T cell receptor beta chains follows, all from one sample in a study of blood T cell repertoires in COVID-19. Clones were sequenced by immunoSEQ multiplex PCR, and TCRdb holds only the in-frame ones, with some missing. The table has around 150,000 clones, approximately 90% seen once. Sample: peripheral blood. Receptors were obtained from a man younger than 45 with COVID-19, enrolled during active disease. Both conserved end residues are part of each CDR3. Fields, in order: V gene, CDR3 protein.

TRBV7-7	CASSNIIGGGANVLTF
TRBV6-5	CASSYGGQGRYEQYF
TRBV7-7	CASSPGTANEKLFF
TRBV10-3	CAISVQGPYEQYF
TRBV6-5	CASSRVGRAYEQYF
TRBV18	CASSPGGYEQYF
TRBV23-1	CASSPTGGTDTQYF
TRBV5-1	CASSLIRANTGELFF
TRBV4-3	CASSQDHHPGEAFF
TRBV18	CASSPQEQGAVYGYTF
TRBV6-5	CASFYGEGDGYTF
TRBV6-5	CASSTPGQRSYEQYF
TRBV4-3	CASSVVLAGGEAYNEQFF
TRBV28	CASTVRDSRPRVAFF
TRBV19	CASSIEWTGSSSYNEQFF
TRBV19	CASSRTSGAYNEQFF
TRBV28	CASRNSEKLFF
TRBV15	CATSRDRGATNQNEQFF
TRBV5-1	CASSLGPGASGNTIYF
TRBV18	CASSPAERNTIYF
TRBV29-1	CSVLDRGPSSNEKLFF
TRBV7-2	CASSSPAGAQYF
TRBV7-2	CASSLVRTGNTEAFF
TRBV6-5	CASSTSGQGGGKLFF
TRBV5-6	CASRLQTGKRYF
TRBV4-3	CASSQDRSGREKLFF
TRBV6-2/TRBV6-3	CASSLLYGYTF